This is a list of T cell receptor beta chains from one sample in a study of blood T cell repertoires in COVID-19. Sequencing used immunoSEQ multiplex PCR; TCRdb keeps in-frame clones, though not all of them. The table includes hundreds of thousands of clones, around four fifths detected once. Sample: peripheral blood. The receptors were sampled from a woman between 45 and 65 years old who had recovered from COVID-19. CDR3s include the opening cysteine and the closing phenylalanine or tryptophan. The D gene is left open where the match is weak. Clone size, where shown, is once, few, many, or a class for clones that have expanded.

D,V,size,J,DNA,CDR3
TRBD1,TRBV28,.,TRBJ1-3,TGTGCCAGCAGTTCGTATACCTTACAGGGGCCTGGAAACACCATATATTTT,CASSSYTLQGPGNTIYF
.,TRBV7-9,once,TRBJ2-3,TGTGCCAGCAGCTTAGCCCTAGGGGCGGAAGTAAGCACAGATACGCAGTATTTT,CASSLALGAEVSTDTQYF
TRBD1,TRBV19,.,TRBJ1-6,TGTGCCAGTATAATCGGGTACCATAACGACGGGACAGGGAATTCACCCCTCCACTTT,CASIIGYHNDGTGNSPLHF
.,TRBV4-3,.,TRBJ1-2,TGCGCCAGTAGCCAAGATACAGGCGTCTATGGCTACACCTTC,CASSQDTGVYGYTF
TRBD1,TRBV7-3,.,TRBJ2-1,TGTGCCAGCAGCTCGGGACAGGGAGCGGTTGGGGAGCAGTTCTTC,CASSSGQGAVGEQFF
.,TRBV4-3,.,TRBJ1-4,TGCGCCAGCAGCCAAGGACAGTTTAATGAAAAACTGTTTTTT,CASSQGQFNEKLFF
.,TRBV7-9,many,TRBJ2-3,TGTGCCAGCAGCTTAGACTACTTAATAAGCACAGATACGCAGTATTTT,CASSLDYLISTDTQYF
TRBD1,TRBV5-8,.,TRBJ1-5,TGTGCCAGCAGCCCACGGACAGGAAGCAATCAGCCCCAGCATTTT,CASSPRTGSNQPQHF
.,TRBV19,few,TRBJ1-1,TGTGCCAGTAGTCCGAACAGGGACATGAACACTGAAGCTTTCTTT,CASSPNRDMNTEAFF
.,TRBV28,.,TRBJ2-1,TGTGCCAGCCGGATGAAGGAGGGCTTTATCTATGAGCAGTTCTTC,CASRMKEGFIYEQFF
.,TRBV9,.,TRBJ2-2,TGTGCCAGCAGCGTAGAGGTTTATAGCTTTTTGAACACCGGGGAGCTGTTTTTT,CASSVEVYSFLNTGELFF
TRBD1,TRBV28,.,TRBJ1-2,TGTGCCAGCAGTTTAAGGACAGGGGTTAACTATGGCTACACCTTC,CASSLRTGVNYGYTF